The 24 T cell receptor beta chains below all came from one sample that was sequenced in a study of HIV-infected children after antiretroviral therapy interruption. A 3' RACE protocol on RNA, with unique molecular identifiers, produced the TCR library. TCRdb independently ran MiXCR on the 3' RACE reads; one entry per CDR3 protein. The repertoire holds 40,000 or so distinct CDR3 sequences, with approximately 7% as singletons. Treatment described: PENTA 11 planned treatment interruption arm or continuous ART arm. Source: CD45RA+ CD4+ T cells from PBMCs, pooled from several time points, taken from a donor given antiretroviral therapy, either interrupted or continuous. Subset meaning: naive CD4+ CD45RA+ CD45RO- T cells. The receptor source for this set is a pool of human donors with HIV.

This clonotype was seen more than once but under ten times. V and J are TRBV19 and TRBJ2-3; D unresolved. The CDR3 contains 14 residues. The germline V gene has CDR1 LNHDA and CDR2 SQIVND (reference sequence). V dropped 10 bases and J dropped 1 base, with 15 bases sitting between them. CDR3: CATRMGGRTDTQYF. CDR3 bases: TGTGCCACCAGAATGGGCGGCCGCACAGATACGCAGTATTTT.

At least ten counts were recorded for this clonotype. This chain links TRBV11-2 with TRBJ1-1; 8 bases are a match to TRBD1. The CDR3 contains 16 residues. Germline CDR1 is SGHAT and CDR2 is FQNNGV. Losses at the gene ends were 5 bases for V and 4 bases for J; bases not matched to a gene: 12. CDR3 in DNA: TGTGCCAGCAGCCATAGTGGGCAGGGGGCGCGCACTGAAGCTTTCTTT. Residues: CASSHSGQGARTEAFF.

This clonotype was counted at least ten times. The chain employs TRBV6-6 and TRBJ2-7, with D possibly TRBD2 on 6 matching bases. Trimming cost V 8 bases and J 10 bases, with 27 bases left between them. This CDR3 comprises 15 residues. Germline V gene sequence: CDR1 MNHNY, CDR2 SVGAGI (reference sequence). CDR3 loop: CASGESGTGGYEQYF. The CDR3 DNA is TGTGCCAGCGGTGAATCCGGGACTGGGGGTTATGAACAGTACTTC.

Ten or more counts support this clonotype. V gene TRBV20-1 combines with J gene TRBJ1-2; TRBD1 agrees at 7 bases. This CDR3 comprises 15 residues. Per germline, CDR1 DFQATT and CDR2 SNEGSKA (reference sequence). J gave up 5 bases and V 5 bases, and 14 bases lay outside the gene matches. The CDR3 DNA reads TGCAGTGCTCGTTGGCATAGGGGGCAGGTATATGGCTACACCTTC. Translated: CSARWHRGQVYGYTF.

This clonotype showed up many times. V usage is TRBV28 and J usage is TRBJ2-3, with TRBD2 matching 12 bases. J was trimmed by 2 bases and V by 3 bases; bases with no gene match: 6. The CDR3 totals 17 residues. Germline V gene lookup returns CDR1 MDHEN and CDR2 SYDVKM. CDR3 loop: CASSLWTSGDLTDTQYF. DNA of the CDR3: TGTGCCAGCAGTTTGTGGACTAGCGGGGACCTCACAGATACGCAGTATTTT.

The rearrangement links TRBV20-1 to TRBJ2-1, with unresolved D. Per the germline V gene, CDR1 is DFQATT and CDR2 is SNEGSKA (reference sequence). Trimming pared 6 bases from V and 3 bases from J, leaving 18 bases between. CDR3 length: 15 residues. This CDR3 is CSATPRTRVYNEQFF. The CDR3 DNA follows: TGCAGTGCCACTCCACGGACGCGTGTCTACAATGAGCAGTTCTTC.

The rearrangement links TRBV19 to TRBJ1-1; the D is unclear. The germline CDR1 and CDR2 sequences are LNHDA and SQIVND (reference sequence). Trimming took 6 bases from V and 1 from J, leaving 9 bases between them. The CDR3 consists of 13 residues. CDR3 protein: CASRDDGNTEAFF. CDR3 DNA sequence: TGTGCCAGTAGGGATGACGGGAACACTGAAGCTTTCTTT.

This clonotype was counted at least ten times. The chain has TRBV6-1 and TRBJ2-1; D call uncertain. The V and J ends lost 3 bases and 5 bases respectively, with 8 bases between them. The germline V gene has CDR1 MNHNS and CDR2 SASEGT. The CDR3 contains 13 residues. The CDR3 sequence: CASSDAGNNEQFF. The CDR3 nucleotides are TGTGCCAGCAGTGATGCAGGCAACAATGAGCAGTTCTTC.

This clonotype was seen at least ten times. The CDR3 is CASSSDSYGYTF. CDR3 bases: TGTGCCAGCAGCTCGGACAGCTATGGCTACACCTTC. The chain links TRBV11-2 to TRBJ1-2; D might be TRBD1 (6 bases). Germline V lookup: CDR1 SGHAT, CDR2 FQNNGV. Trimming left V 4 bases short and J 4 bases short, with 7 bases between. The CDR3 extends over 12 amino acids.

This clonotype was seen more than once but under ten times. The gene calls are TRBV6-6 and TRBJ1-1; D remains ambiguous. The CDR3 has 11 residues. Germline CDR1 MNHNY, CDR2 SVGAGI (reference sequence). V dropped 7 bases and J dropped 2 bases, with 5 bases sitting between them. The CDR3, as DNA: TGTGCCAGCACACTCAACACTGAAGCTTTCTTT. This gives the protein CASTLNTEAFF.

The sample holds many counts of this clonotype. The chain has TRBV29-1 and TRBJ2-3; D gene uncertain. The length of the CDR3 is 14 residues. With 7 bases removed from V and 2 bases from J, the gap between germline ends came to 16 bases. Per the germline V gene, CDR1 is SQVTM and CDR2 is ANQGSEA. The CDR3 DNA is TGCAGCGCACGCCTGATGGGGTCCACAGATACGCAGTATTTT. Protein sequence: CSARLMGSTDTQYF.

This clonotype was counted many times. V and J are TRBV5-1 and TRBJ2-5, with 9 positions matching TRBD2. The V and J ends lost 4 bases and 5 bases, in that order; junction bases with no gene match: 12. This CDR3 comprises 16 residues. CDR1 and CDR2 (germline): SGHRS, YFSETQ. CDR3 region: CASSQIAGATVETQYF. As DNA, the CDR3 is TGCGCCAGCAGCCAGATAGCGGGAGCGACGGTGGAGACCCAGTACTTC.

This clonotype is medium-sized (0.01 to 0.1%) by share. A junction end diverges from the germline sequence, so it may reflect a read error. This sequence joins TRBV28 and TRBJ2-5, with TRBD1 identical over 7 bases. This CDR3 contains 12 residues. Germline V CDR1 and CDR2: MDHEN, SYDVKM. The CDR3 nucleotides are TGTGCTAGTTTTCACAGGGGAGACACCCAGTACTTT. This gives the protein CASFHRGDTQYF.

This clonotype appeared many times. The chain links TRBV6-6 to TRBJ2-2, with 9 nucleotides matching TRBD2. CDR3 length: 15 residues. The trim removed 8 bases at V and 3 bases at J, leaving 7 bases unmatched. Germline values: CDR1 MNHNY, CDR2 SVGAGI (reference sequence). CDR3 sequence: CASCRLAEYTGELFF. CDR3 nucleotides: TGTGCCAGCTGCCGACTAGCGGAGTACACCGGGGAGCTGTTTTTT.

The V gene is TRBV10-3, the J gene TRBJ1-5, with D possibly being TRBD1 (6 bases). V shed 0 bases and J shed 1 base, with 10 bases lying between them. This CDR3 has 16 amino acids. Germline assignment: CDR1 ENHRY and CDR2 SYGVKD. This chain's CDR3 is CAISESSRGSNQPQHF. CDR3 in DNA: TGTGCCATCAGTGAGTCATCGAGGGGGAGCAATCAGCCCCAGCATTTT.

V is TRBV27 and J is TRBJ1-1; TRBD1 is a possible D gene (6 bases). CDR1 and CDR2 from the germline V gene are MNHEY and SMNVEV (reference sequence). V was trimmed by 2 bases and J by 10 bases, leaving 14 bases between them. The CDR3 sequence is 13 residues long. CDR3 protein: CASSLGTVGAAFF. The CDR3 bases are TGTGCCAGCAGTTTAGGGACGGTGGGGGCAGCTTTCTTT.

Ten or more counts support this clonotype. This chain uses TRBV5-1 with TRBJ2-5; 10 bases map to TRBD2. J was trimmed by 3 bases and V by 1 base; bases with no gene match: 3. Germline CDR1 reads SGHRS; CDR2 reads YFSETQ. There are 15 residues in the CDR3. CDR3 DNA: TGCGCCAGCAGCTTGAACCTAGCGGGGGAAGAGACCCAGTACTTC. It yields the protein CASSLNLAGEETQYF. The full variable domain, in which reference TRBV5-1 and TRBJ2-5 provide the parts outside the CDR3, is KAGVTQTPRYLIKTRGQQVTLSCSPISGHRSVSWYQQTPGQGLQFLFEYFSETQRNKGNFPGRFSGRQFSNSRSEMNVSTLELGDSALYLCASSLNLAGEETQYFGPGTRLLVL.

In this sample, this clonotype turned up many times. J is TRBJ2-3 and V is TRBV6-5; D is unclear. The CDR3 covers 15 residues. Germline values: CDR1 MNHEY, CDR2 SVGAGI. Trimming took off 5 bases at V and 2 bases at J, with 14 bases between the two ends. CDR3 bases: TGTGCCAGCAGTCTTGCTACCACTTCCACAGATACGCAGTATTTT. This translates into CASSLATTSTDTQYF.

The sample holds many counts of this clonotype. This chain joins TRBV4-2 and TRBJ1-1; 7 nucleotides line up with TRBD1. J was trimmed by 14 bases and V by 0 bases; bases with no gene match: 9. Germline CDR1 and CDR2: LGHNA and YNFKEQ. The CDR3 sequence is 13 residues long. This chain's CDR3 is CASSQDGTAEVFF. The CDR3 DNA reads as TGTGCCAGCAGCCAAGACGGGACAGCAGAAGTCTTCTTT.

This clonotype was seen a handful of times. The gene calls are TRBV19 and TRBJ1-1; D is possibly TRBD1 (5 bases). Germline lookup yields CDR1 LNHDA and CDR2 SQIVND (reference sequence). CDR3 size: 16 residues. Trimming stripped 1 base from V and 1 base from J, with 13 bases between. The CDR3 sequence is CASSIVGDPRNTEAFF. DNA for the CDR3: TGTGCCAGTAGTATAGTGGGGGACCCTCGGAACACTGAAGCTTTCTTT.

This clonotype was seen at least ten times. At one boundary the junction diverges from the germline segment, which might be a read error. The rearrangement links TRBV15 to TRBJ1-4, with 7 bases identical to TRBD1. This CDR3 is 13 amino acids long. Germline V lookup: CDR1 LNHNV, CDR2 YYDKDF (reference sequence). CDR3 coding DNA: TGTGCTAGCAAACAGGGGCCCAACGAAAGATTATTTTTC. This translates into CASKQGPNERLFF.

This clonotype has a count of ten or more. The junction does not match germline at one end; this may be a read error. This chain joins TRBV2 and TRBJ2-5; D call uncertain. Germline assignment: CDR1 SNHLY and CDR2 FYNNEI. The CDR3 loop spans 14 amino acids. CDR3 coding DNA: TGTGCCAGCAGCTTAGGCCTGGACCAAGACACCCAGTACTTT. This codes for CASSLGLDQDTQYF. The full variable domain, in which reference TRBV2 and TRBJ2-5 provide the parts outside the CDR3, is EPEVTQTPSHQVTQMGQEVILRCVPISNHLYFYWYRQILGQKVEFLVSFYNNEISEKSEIFDDQFSVERPDGSNFTLKIRSTKLEDSAMYFCASSLGLDQDTQYFGPGTRLLVL.

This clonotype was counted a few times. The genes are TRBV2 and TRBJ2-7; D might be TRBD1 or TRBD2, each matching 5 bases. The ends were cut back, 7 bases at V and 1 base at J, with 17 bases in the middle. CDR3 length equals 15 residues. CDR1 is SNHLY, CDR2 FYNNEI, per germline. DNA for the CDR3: TGTGCCAGCACACGAGGGGTGGGGATTTCCTACGAGCAGTACTTC. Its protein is CASTRGVGISYEQYF.

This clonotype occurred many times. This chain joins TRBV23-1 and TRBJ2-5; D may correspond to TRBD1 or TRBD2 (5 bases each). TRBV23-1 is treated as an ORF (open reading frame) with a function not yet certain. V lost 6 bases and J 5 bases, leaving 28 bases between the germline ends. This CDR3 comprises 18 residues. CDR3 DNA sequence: TGCGCCAGCAGACTGGGACCAGGTCGGAAGGATTGGTGGGAGACCCAGTACTTC. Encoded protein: CASRLGPGRKDWWETQYF.